This TCR beta chain emerged from a study of T-cell memory formation after mild COVID-19. General study points: CD4+ contracting clones were found mainly in CM and EM, and CD8+ ones in EMRA.

This clonotype appeared many times. Its specificity is unknown. Each CDR3 protein is one row after TCRdb ran MiXCR on the 5' RACE reads. The repertoire has approximately 250,000 distinct CDR3 sequences, approximately 15% of them found once; the top ten carry approximately 20%. In germline, CDR1 is KGHDR, CDR2 SFDVKD. The CDR3 contains 13 residues. V lost 0 bases and J lost 9, with 8 bases in between. The rearrangement uses TRBV24-1 and TRBJ1-5; weak D call: TRBD1 (5 bases). The sequence was obtained from a man younger than 35 who had mild COVID-19 (a few samples of this study predate the infection). Cell type and time point are not known. Sequencing used PBMCs or a T cell subset sorted from them (not recorded which). CDR3: CATSDLHGGPQHF. The CDR3 nucleotides read TGTGCCACCAGTGATTTGCACGGGGGGCCCCAGCATTTT.